The 18 T cell receptor beta chains given below trace back to one sample, sequenced in a study of T-cell memory formation after mild COVID-19. A single record per CDR3 protein comes from TCRdb applying MiXCR to the 5' RACE reads. The sample has roughly 480,000 distinct CDR3 sequences, approximately 25% seen once. The source material was PBMCs or a T cell subset sorted from them (not recorded which). The receptors stem from an adult woman who had mild COVID-19 (a few samples of this study predate the infection). Cell type and time point are not known.

This clonotype was recorded a few times. This chain uses TRBV7-8 with TRBJ2-5; D perhaps matches TRBD1 (5 bases). CDR3 length equals 16 residues. The germline V and J ends were trimmed by 5 bases and 3 bases, with 19 bases remaining between them. Germline V lookup: CDR1 SGHVS, CDR2 FQNEAQ. The CDR3 spells CASSPNPGTGKETQYF. The CDR3, as DNA: TGTGCCAGCAGCCCCAACCCCGGAACAGGAAAAGAGACCCAGTACTTC.

The chain has TRBV20-1 and TRBJ2-7; 13 nucleotides agree with TRBD2. The V gene's germline CDR1 is DFQATT and CDR2 SNEGSKA (reference sequence). The CDR3 has 18 amino acids. Trimming at V came to 3 bases and at J to 0 bases, leaving 11 bases not matched to a gene. CDR3 residues: CSARPPETSGRTSYEQYF. CDR3 DNA: TGCAGTGCTAGGCCCCCAGAGACTAGCGGGAGGACCTCCTACGAGCAGTACTTC.

This clonotype was counted only a few times. The genes are TRBV5-1 and TRBJ2-1, with D uncertain. The CDR3 extends over 13 amino acids. Deletions cut 2 bases from V and 8 bases from J, with 11 bases between. Looked up from germline, CDR1 is SGHRS and CDR2 is YFSETQ. CDR3 sequence: CASSFRPLDEQFF. The DNA for the CDR3 is TGCGCCAGCAGCTTTCGGCCTCTCGATGAGCAGTTCTTC.

The chain uses TRBV6-5 and TRBJ2-7; 7 bases map to TRBD1. Germline values: CDR1 MNHEY, CDR2 SVGAGI. The V and J ends lost 5 bases and 4 bases, in that order; junction bases with no gene match: 20. The length of the CDR3 is 18 residues. The CDR3 reads CASSGYRPSRQGPYEQYF. The CDR3 nucleotides read TGTGCCAGCAGTGGATACCGCCCGTCACGACAGGGTCCTTACGAGCAGTACTTC.

This clonotype was seen a few times. The rearrangement uses TRBV15 and TRBJ2-2; D gene unclear. The CDR3 is 12 amino acids. V lost 4 bases to trimming and J lost 8 bases, with 8 bases between them. The germline CDR1 and CDR2 sequences are LNHNV and YYDKDF (reference sequence). The CDR3 is CATSNPRGELFF. The CDR3 coding sequence is TGTGCCACCAGCAACCCTCGGGGGGAGCTGTTTTTT.

This clonotype was detected many times. The V gene is TRBV29-1, the J gene TRBJ2-1, with D unclear. The CDR3 has 10 residues. From germline, CDR1 is SQVTM and CDR2 ANQGSEA. Trimming shortened V by 4 bases and J by 3 bases, and 1 base separated the two germline ends. DNA of the CDR3: TGCAGCGTTGGCTACAATGAGCAGTTCTTC. Its translation: CSVGYNEQFF.

This clonotype appeared a few times. This chain uses TRBV12-3 or TRBV12-4 with TRBJ2-7; D may match TRBD1 or TRBD2 (6 bases each). This CDR3 has 14 amino acids. Trimming removed 6 bases from V and 4 bases from J, with 16 bases in between. The CDR3 region has the DNA TGTGCCAGCAGGTCCTCAGGGGAGGAATACGAGCAGTACTTC. Its protein product is CASRSSGEEYEQYF.

This clonotype showed up many times. The chain has TRBV5-6 and TRBJ1-1; no reliable D call. V lost 5 bases to trimming and J lost 4 bases, with 12 bases between them. The CDR3 consists of 13 residues. Germline CDR1 and CDR2: SGHDT and YYEEEE. DNA for the CDR3: TGTGCCAGCAGTCCCTCCGCCTTCACTGAAGCTTTCTTT. It translates to CASSPSAFTEAFF. The whole variable domain, remainder taken from reference TRBV5-6 and TRBJ1-1, is DAGVTQSPTHLIKTRGQQVTLRCSPKSGHDTVSWYQQALGQGPQFIFQYYEEEERQRGNFPDRFSGHQFPNYSSELNVNALLLGDSALYLCASSPSAFTEAFFGQGTRLTVV.

The V gene is TRBV7-2, the J gene TRBJ2-7; TRBD2 matches 8 bases. J lost 12 bases, V lost 3 bases, and 10 bases had no gene match. CDR1 is SGHTA, CDR2 FQGNSA, per germline. This CDR3 has 13 amino acids. In DNA, the CDR3 is TGTGCCAGCAGCTTGAGGTCTAGCGGGCGATCGTACTTC. It codes for CASSLRSSGRSYF.

As concerns this clonotype: One junction end does not reproduce the germline sequence, and a read error may be involved. This chain joins TRBV6-5 and TRBJ2-5; 7 bases agree with TRBD2. The CDR3 spans 13 residues. The germline gives CDR1 MNHEY, CDR2 SVGAGI. The CDR3 loop reads CASSLKAGLPRDF. CDR3 sequence (DNA): TGTGCCAGCAGTCTTAAAGCGGGGCTGCCGCGGGACTTC.

This clonotype was seen once. This chain connects TRBV7-2 to TRBJ1-2, with a possible D match to TRBD1 (6 bases). Germline V gives CDR1 SGHTA, CDR2 FQGNSA. This CDR3 comprises 13 residues. Trimming took off 5 bases at V and 5 bases at J, with 12 bases between the two ends. CDR3 nucleotides: TGTGCCAGCAGCCAGGGGAGTCGGTATGGCTACACCTTC. Translating it yields CASSQGSRYGYTF.

This clonotype was counted only a few times. The chain has TRBV7-2 and TRBJ2-3; D assignment may be TRBD1 or TRBD2 (6 bases each). Germline CDR1 is SGHTA and CDR2 is FQGNSA. Trimming took off 4 bases at V and 4 bases at J, with 18 bases between the two ends. The CDR3 is 16 amino acids. CDR3 DNA: TGTGCCAGCAGCTACCGAAGGGGGGAGAGCGCAGATACGCAGTATTTT. It encodes CASSYRRGESADTQYF.

There are many counts of this clonotype. This chain connects TRBV7-2 to TRBJ2-3; the match to TRBD1 covers 7 bases. The CDR3 loop spans 17 amino acids. The ends lost 3 bases at V and 1 base at J; junction bases unmatched: 10. The germline V gene encodes CDR1 SGHTA and CDR2 FQGNSA. The DNA for the CDR3 is TGTGCCAGCAGCTTCCGCCCTACAGGGGCCGGCACAGATACGCAGTATTTT. Translation gives CASSFRPTGAGTDTQYF.

This clonotype was counted between two and nine times. This chain uses TRBV24-1 with TRBJ1-1, with TRBD1 as a possible D gene (6 bases). V lost 7 bases to trimming and J lost 2 bases, with 10 bases between them. There are 13 residues in the CDR3. Germline values: CDR1 KGHDR, CDR2 SFDVKD. This CDR3 is CATRRGTNTEAFF. The CDR3 DNA sequence: TGTGCCACCAGGAGGGGGACTAACACTGAAGCTTTCTTT.

The chain links TRBV29-1 to TRBJ2-7, with 7 bases aligning to TRBD1. CDR3 length equals 13 residues. V lost 6 bases and J lost 1; bases outside the gene matches: 6. CDR1 SQVTM and CDR2 ANQGSEA come from the germline V gene. CDR3 DNA sequence: TGCAGCGTCCGGACAGGCCTATCCTACGAGCAGTACTTC. This gives the protein CSVRTGLSYEQYF.

The chain joins TRBV20-1 to TRBJ2-5; 9 bases are a match to TRBD2. The CDR3 length is 14 residues. Losses at the gene ends were 1 base for V and 4 bases for J; bases not matched to a gene: 4. The germline CDR1 and CDR2 sequences are DFQATT and SNEGSKA (reference sequence). CDR3 coding DNA: TGCAGTGCTAGAGTAACAGCGGGAGGAGAGACCCAGTACTTC. It codes for CSARVTAGGETQYF.

The J gene is TRBJ2-2, the V gene TRBV7-3, with 7 bases fitting TRBD1. The germline CDR1 and CDR2 sequences are SGHTA and FQGTGA. This CDR3 spans 16 amino acids. V gave up 8 bases and J gave up 1 base; unmatched junction bases: 10. This CDR3 reads CASATRGTVNTGELFF. Here the CDR3 DNA reads TGTGCCAGCGCCACCAGAGGGACAGTGAACACCGGGGAGCTGTTTTTT. The full variable domain, in which reference TRBV7-3 and TRBJ2-2 provide the parts outside the CDR3, is GAGVSQTPSNKVTEKGKYVELRCDPISGHTALYWYRQSLGQGPEFLIYFQGTGAADDSGLPNDRFFAVRPEGSVSTLKIQRTERGDSAVYLCASATRGTVNTGELFFGEGSRLTVL.

The rearrangement uses TRBV27 and TRBJ2-7, with a tentative D call TRBD1 (5 bases). Germline CDR1 and CDR2: MNHEY and SMNVEV (reference sequence). V was trimmed by 6 bases and J by 0 bases, leaving 12 bases between them. The CDR3 consists of 14 residues. The chain's CDR3 is CASRSLRDSYEQYF. In DNA form, the CDR3 reads TGTGCCAGCAGATCCCTCAGGGACTCCTACGAGCAGTACTTC.